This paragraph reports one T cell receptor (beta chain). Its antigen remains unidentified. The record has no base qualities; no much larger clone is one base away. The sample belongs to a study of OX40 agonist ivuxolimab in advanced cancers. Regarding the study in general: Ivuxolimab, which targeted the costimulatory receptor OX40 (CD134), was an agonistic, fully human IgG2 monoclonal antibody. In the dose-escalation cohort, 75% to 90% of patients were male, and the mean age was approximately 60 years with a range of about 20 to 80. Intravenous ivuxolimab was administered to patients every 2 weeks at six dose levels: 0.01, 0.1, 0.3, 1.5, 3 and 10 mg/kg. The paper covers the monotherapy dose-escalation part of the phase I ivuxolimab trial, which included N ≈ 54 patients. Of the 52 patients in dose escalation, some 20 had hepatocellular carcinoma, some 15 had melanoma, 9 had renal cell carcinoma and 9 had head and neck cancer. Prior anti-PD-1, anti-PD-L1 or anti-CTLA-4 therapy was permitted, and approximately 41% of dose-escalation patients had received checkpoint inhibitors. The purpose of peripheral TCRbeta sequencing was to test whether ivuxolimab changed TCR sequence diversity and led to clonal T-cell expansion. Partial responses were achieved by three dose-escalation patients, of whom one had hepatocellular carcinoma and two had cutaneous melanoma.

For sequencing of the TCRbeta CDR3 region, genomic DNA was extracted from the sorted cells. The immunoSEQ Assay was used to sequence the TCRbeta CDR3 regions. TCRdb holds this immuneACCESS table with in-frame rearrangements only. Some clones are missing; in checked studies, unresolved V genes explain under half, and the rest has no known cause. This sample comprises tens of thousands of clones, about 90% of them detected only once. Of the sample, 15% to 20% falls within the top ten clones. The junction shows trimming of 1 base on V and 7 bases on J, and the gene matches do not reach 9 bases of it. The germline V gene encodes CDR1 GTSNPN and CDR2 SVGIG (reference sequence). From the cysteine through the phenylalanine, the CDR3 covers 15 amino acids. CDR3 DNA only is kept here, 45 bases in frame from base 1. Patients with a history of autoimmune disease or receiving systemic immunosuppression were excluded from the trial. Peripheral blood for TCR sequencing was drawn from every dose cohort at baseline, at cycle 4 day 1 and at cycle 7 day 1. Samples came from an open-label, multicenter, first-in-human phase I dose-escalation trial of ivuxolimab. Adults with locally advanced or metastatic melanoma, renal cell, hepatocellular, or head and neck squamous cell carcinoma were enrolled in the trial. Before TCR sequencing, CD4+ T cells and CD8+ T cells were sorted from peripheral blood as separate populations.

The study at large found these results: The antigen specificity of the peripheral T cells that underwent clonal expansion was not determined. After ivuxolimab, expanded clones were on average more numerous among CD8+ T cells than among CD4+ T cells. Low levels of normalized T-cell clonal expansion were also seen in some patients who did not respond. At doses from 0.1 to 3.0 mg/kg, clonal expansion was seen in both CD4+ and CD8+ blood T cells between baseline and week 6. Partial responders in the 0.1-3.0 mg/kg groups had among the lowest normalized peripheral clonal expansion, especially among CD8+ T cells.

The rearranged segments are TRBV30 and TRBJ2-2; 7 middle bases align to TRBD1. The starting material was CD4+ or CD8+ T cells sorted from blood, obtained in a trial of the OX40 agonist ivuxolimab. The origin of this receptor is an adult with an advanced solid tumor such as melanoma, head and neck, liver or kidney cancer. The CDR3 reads CAWSGDDRVVGELFF. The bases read TGTGCCTGGAGTGGGGACGACAGGGTCGTCGGGGAGCTGTTTTTT.